The clone carrying this T cell receptor beta chain was detected a few times. Antigen specificity is unknown. CDR1 is WNHNN, CDR2 SYGVQD, per germline (reference sequence). Trimming took 0 bases from V and 3 from J; bases not matched to a gene: 11. This CDR3 is 18 amino acids long. The entry originates in a study of OX40 agonist ivuxolimab in advanced cancers. Study information: The patients received agonistic anti-OX40 (CD134) antibody ivuxolimab.

General study points: Partial responders dosed at 0.1-3.0 mg/kg displayed clonal expansion ranking among the lowest. The study found that CD8+ T cells averaged more expanded clones than CD4+.

Using immunoSEQ multiplex PCR, the repertoire was profiled, and TCRdb retains in-frame clones only, with some absent. The sample yields 70,000 to 85,000 clones, 90% seen once. This sequence was found in an adult with an advanced solid tumor such as melanoma, head and neck, liver or kidney cancer. V usage is TRBV10-1 and J usage is TRBJ2-3; the match to TRBD2 covers 8 bases. The input for sequencing was CD4+ or CD8+ T cells sorted from blood, taken in a trial of the OX40 agonist ivuxolimab. The CDR3 sequence: CASSESRGVAGPTDTQYF. The CDR3 coding sequence is TGCGCCAGCAGTGAGTCGAGAGGGGTAGCGGGACCTACAGATACGCAGTATTTT.